These 13 T cell receptor beta chains share one sample of origin, sequenced in a study of shared clonotypes between healthy human individuals. Method: immunoSEQ multiplex PCR; TCRdb's copy keeps in-frame clones and lacks some. The table records around 1.9 million clones, 80% to 95% of them present only once. As defined, naive CD8 cells were CD45RO-negative and positively selected for CCR7, with terminally differentiated effector memory CD45RA+ cells excluded. Material for sequencing was naive CD8+ T cells from PBMCs. The receptor set was obtained from a man aged 18 to 30 in good health. Some clones in this sample may be carry-over from other donors' samples.

This sequence joins TRBV27 and TRBJ2-7; D ambiguous. CDR1 is MNHEY, CDR2 SMNVEV, per germline (reference sequence). This CDR3 has 15 residues. With 3 bases removed from V and 9 bases from J, the gap between germline ends came to 21 bases. The CDR3 DNA reads TGTGCCAGCAGTTTGTATTCCGAGACCGGTCGTGTGCAGTACTTC. Translating gives CASSLYSETGRVQYF.

The V call is TRBV7-7, the J call TRBJ2-1, with D unresolved. The V end was cut by 0 bases, the J end by 0 bases, with 9 bases between. Germline V lookup: CDR1 SSHAT, CDR2 FNYEAQ (reference sequence). This CDR3 has 16 residues. The CDR3 coding sequence is TGTGCCAGCAGCTTAGCGGGTGTTCGCTCCTACAATGAGCAGTTCTTC. Residues: CASSLAGVRSYNEQFF.

This chain uses TRBV5-8 with TRBJ2-2, with D tentatively TRBD1 (6 bases). V was trimmed by 3 bases and J by 5 bases, leaving 14 bases between them. The CDR3 contains 15 residues. Germline CDR1 and CDR2: SGHTS and YDEGEE. The CDR3 nucleotides read TGTGCCAGCAGCTCGGGGACAATGAGGACCGGGGAGCTGTTTTTT. Protein sequence: CASSSGTMRTGELFF.

The genes are TRBV19 and TRBJ1-5; D is possibly TRBD1 (5 bases). The V end was cut by 5 bases, the J end by 7 bases, with 18 bases between. CDR1 and CDR2 from the germline V gene are LNHDA and SQIVND (reference sequence). This CDR3 region has 15 residues. CDR3 nucleotide sequence: TGTGCCAGTAGTTGGGGGAGAGCGACCCTCCAGCCCCAGCATTTT. Translating it yields CASSWGRATLQPQHF.

In this sample, this clone turned up once. In the same sample, other DNA sequences code for this CDR3. The chain joins TRBV27 to TRBJ1-4; D gene unclear. V was pared by 2 bases and J by 0 bases, with 4 bases between. Per the germline V gene, CDR1 is MNHEY and CDR2 is SMNVEV (reference sequence). The CDR3 is 14 residues long. The CDR3 loop is CASSLRATNEKLFF. The CDR3 DNA is TGTGCCAGCAGTTTAAGAGCAACTAATGAAAAACTGTTTTTT.

This rearrangement joins TRBV25-1 to TRBJ2-5; 9 nucleotides align to TRBD1. CDR1 is MGHDK and CDR2 is SYGVNS in the germline V gene. This CDR3 contains 15 residues. The junction had 7 bases not matched to a gene; V was cut back by 3 bases and J by 5 bases. The CDR3 bases are TGTGCCAGCAGTGACGTAGACAGGGGGGGGGAGACCCAGTACTTC. Amino acids: CASSDVDRGGETQYF.

This sequence joins TRBV19 and TRBJ2-7; D is possibly TRBD1 or TRBD2 (5 bases each). The germline V gene encodes CDR1 LNHDA and CDR2 SQIVND (reference sequence). The CDR3 contains 14 residues. Trimming cost V 5 bases and J 7 bases, with 18 bases left between them. CDR3 loop: CASSLGEGLGEQYF. CDR3 DNA sequence: TGTGCCAGTAGTCTGGGGGAAGGGCTTGGGGAGCAGTACTTC.

Regarding this clone: In the same sample, other DNA sequences code for this CDR3. The genes are TRBV5-6 and TRBJ2-5, with D hard to call. Trimming took 0 bases from V and 4 from J, leaving 4 bases between them. The CDR3 spans 12 residues. The V gene's germline CDR1 is SGHDT and CDR2 YYEEEE. The CDR3 sequence is CASSLGRETQYF. The CDR3, as DNA: TGTGCCAGCAGCTTGGGACGAGAGACCCAGTACTTC.

The gene calls are TRBV28 and TRBJ2-7; D unresolved. Germline lookup yields CDR1 MDHEN and CDR2 SYDVKM. The V end lost 5 bases, the J end lost 0 bases, and 11 bases lay between the germline ends. The CDR3 sequence is 14 residues long. The CDR3 sequence: CASSPRTDSYEQYF. The CDR3, as DNA: TGTGCCAGCAGTCCAAGGACGGACTCCTACGAGCAGTACTTC.

The chain joins TRBV28 to TRBJ1-1; weak D call: TRBD1 (5 bases). The V end lost 1 base, the J end lost 8 bases, and 14 bases lay between the germline ends. The germline gives CDR1 MDHEN, CDR2 SYDVKM. This CDR3 comprises 14 residues. The CDR3 region has the DNA TGTGCCAGCAGTTTATTTGCCGACGGGGGGGAAGCTTTCTTT. It specifies CASSLFADGGEAFF.

This chain links TRBV27 with TRBJ2-7, with 8 positions matching TRBD2. The CDR3 has 16 residues. J gave up 6 bases and V 5 bases, and 15 bases lay outside the gene matches. From germline, CDR1 is MNHEY and CDR2 SMNVEV (reference sequence). The CDR3 reads CASSPTGTSLPLEQYF. DNA for the CDR3: TGTGCCAGCAGTCCAACCGGGACTAGTCTCCCCCTCGAGCAGTACTTC.

This chain connects TRBV5-1 to TRBJ2-7; 8 nucleotides align to TRBD2. Per germline, CDR1 SGHRS and CDR2 YFSETQ. V shed 0 bases, J shed 3 bases, and the junction held 5 bases outside the gene matches. The CDR3 has 15 amino acids. The CDR3 sequence: CASSLVLADNYEQYF. CDR3 sequence (DNA): TGCGCCAGCAGCTTGGTACTAGCGGACAACTACGAGCAGTACTTC. The entire variable domain, with the rest obtained from reference TRBV5-1 and TRBJ2-7, is as follows: KAGVTQTPRYLIKTRGQQVTLSCSPISGHRSVSWYQQTPGQGLQFLFEYFSETQRNKGNFPGRFSGRQFSNSRSEMNVSTLELGDSALYLCASSLVLADNYEQYFGPGTRLTVT.

A word on this clone: Distinct nucleotide sequences in the sample also encode this CDR3. The chain joins TRBV28 to TRBJ1-1; unclear D gene. V lost 6 bases to trimming and J lost 2 bases, with 4 bases between them. In germline, CDR1 is MDHEN, CDR2 SYDVKM. The CDR3 sequence is 11 residues long. The CDR3 is CASSRNTEAFF. The CDR3 DNA reads as TGTGCCAGCAGCAGAAACACTGAAGCTTTCTTT.